This T cell receptor beta chain was sequenced in a study of CD8+CD57+ T cells in acquired aplastic anemia. Background on the study: Average DNA yield from sorted CD4+ and CD8+ cells was roughly 3 ug. The study, taken as a whole, reports: Patients and controls had in common 25 to 30 CD8+ CDR3 sequences.

This clonotype was found many times. What it binds is unknown. Using genomic DNA as the template, TCR beta VDJ and CDR3 profiling was carried out. TCRdb recomputed calls from the reads with MiXCR, one row per CDR3 protein. The sample contains a few hundred thousand distinct CDR3 sequences, 25% to 40% of which appear only once. Whoever was chosen for sequencing had shown CD8+CD57+ cell expansion by flow cytometry. Every one of the patients had aplastic anemia (severe, acquired). The sequence came from a human donor with aplastic anemia. Sequenced: sorted CD4+, CD8+, or CD8+CD57+ T cells (not recorded which) from PBMCs.

Here the CDR3 reads CASSLLRAENSPLHF. CDR3 nucleotides: TGTGCCAGCAGCTTATTACGGGCCGAAAATTCACCCCTCCACTTT. V and J are TRBV7-8 and TRBJ1-6; D is undetermined. The germline V gene has CDR1 SGHVS and CDR2 FQNEAQ. The CDR3 loop spans 15 amino acids. The germline V and J ends were trimmed by 2 bases and 7 bases, with 12 bases remaining between them.